This TCR beta chain was identified during a study of beta chain features in type 1 diabetes. General study points: The VDJ junctions of type 1 diabetes patients carried fewer insertions and more deletions. Relative to healthy donors, patients appeared to have naive, central memory and Treg TCRB repertoires that were more similar. For cells with high TCR expression, cDNA sequencing could yield over-representation.

The CDR3 contains 13 residues. CDR1 is MNHNS, CDR2 SASEGT, per germline. V was pared by 7 bases and J by 4 bases, with 11 bases between. This clone showed up just a few times. Its matching antigen is unknown. Sorted cells reached over 98% purity in every population. What was sequenced were expressed TCRB transcripts, since all of the isolated RNA had been reverse transcribed. The protocol was immunoSEQ multiplex PCR, while the TCRdb copy is restricted to in-frame clones and leaves out a portion. Among 310,000 or so clones listed, roughly 8% were seen once. The chain links TRBV6-1 to TRBJ1-5; D unclear. This TCR was recovered from a woman under 30 in good health. The sample taken for sequencing was central memory CD4+ T cells from blood. This CDR3 reads CASTNDGNQPQHF. Written as DNA, the CDR3 is TGTGCCAGCACCAATGACGGGAATCAGCCCCAGCATTTT.